One T cell receptor beta chain is described in this entry. No antigen is known for it. This CDR3 region has 12 residues. CDR1 is MDHEN, CDR2 SYDVKM, per germline. The V end was cut by 3 bases, the J end by 4 bases, with 6 bases between. The data originate from a study of shared clonotypes between healthy human individuals. Across the study: With ages of 18 to 49, the donors were a couple of women and a few men.

The study's findings and limits: Enrolling few donors narrowed the genetic and exposure-history diversity that was represented.

Authors' processing steps: ImmunoSEQ gave junction-only sequences without quality scores, so filtering differed. TCRdb's table, derived via immunoSEQ multiplex PCR, lists solely in-frame clones and lacks some. V and J calls and clone size are copied from that table; D and trimming were computed from the DNA. The table shows around 1.6 million clones, with approximately 98% occurring only once. The rearrangement joins TRBV28 to TRBJ1-2; the D is unclear. Material: naive CD4+ T cells sorted from blood. The sample's subset: CD45RA+ positively selected. The sequence derives from a man aged 25 to 40 in good health. This chain's CDR3 is CASSFDGYGYTF. DNA of the CDR3: TGTGCCAGCAGTTTCGACGGCTATGGCTACACCTTC.